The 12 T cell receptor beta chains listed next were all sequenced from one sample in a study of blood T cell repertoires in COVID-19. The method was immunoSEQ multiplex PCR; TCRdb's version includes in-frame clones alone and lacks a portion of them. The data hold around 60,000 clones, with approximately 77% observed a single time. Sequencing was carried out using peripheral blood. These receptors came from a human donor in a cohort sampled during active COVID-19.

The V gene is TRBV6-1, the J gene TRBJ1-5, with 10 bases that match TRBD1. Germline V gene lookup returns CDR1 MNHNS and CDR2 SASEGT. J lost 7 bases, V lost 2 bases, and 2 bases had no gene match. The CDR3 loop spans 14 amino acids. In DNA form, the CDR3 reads TGTGCCAGCAGTGAATTGGACAGGGGGCAGCCCCAGCATTTT. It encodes CASSELDRGQPQHF.

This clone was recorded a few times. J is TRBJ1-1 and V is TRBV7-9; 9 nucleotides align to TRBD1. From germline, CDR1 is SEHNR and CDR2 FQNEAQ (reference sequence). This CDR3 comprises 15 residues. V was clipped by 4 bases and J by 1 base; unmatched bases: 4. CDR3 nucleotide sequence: TGTGCCAGCAGCTACACGACAGGGGGGAACACTGAAGCTTTCTTT. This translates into CASSYTTGGNTEAFF.

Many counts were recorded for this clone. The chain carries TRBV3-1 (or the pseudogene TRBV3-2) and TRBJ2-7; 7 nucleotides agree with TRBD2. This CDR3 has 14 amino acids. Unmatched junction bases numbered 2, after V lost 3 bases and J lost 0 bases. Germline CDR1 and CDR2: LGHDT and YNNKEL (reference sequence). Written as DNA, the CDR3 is TGTGCCAGCAGCCACGGACTAGACTCCTACGAGCAGTACTTC. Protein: CASSHGLDSYEQYF.

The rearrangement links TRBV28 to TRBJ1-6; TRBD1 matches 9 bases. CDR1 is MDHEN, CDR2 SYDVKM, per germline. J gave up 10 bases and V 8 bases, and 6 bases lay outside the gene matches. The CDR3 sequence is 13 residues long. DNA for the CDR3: TGTGCCAGCGCCGGGGACAGGGTATCACCCCTCCACTTT. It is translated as CASAGDRVSPLHF.

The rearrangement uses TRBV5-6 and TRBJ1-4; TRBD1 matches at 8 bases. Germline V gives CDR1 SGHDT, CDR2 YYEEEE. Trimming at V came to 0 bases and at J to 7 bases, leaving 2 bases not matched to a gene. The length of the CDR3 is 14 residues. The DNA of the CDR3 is TGTGCCAGCAGCTTGGGGGGGACAGGTGAAAAACTGTTTTTT. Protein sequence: CASSLGGTGEKLFF. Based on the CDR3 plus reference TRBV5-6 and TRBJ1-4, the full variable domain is DAGVTQSPTHLIKTRGQQVTLRCSPKSGHDTVSWYQQALGQGPQFIFQYYEEEERQRGNFPDRFSGHQFPNYSSELNVNALLLGDSALYLCASSLGGTGEKLFFGSGTQLSVL.

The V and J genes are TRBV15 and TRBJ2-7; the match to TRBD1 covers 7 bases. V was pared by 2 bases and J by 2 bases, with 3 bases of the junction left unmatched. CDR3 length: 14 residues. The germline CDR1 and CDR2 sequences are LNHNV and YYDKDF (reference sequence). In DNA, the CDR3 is TGTGCCACCAGCAGATCGACAGGGACCTACGAGCAGTACTTC. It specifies CATSRSTGTYEQYF.

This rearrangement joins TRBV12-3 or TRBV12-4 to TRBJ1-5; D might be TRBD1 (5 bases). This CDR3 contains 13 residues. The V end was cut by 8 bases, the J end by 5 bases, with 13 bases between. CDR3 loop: CASGGEGYQPQHF. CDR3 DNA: TGTGCCAGCGGAGGGGAGGGCTATCAGCCCCAGCATTTT.

CDR3 region: CASSLAGQGSGELFF. The CDR3 bases are TGCGCCAGCAGCCTCGCGGGACAGGGTAGCGGGGAGCTGTTTTTT. This chain connects TRBV4-1 to TRBJ2-2; 9 nucleotides line up with TRBD1. The CDR3 has 15 residues. With 4 bases clipped from V and 7 bases from J, the junction kept 7 bases outside the gene matches. CDR1 and CDR2 from the germline V gene are MGHRA and YSYEKL.

CDR3 DNA sequence: TGTGCCAGTAGCCGGACGGGACTAGCGGGGGGATGGGCCGGGGAGCTGTTTTTT. It specifies CASSRTGLAGGWAGELFF. V and J are TRBV19 and TRBJ2-2; 15 nucleotides align to TRBD2. The CDR3 contains 18 residues. Germline CDR1 reads LNHDA; CDR2 reads SQIVND (reference sequence). V lost 6 bases and J lost 6; bases outside the gene matches: 11. Filled out from reference TRBV19 and TRBJ2-2, the complete variable domain reads DGGITQSPKYLFRKEGQNVTLSCEQNLNHDAMYWYRQDPGQGLRLIYYSQIVNDFQKGDIAEGYSVSREKKESFPLTVTSAQKNPTAFYLCASSRTGLAGGWAGELFFGEGSRLTVL.

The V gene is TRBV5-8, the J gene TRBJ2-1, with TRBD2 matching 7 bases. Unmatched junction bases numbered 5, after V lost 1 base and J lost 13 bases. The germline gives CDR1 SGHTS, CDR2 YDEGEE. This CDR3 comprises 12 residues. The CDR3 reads CASSLIREAQFF. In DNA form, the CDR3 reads TGTGCCAGCAGCTTGATACGGGAGGCCCAGTTCTTC.

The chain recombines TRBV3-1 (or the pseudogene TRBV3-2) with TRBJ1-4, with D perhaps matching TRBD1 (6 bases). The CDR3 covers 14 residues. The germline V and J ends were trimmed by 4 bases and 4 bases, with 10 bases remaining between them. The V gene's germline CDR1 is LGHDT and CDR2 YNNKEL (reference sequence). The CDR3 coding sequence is TGTGCCAGCAGCCCTGGACAGAATAATGAAAAACTGTTTTTT. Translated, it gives CASSPGQNNEKLFF.

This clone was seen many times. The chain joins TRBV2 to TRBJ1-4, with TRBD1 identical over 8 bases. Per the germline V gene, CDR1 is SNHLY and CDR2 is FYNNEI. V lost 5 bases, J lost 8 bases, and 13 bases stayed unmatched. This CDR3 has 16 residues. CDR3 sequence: CASSKGRTGLNEKLFF. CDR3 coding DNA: TGTGCCAGCAGTAAAGGGCGGACAGGGTTGAACGAAAAACTGTTTTTT.